The entry that follows covers one T cell receptor (beta chain) sequence. As yet, its antigen is unknown. Libraries were prepared by immunoSEQ multiplex PCR; TCRdb keeps only in-frame clonotypes and omits some of them. The sample comprises hundreds of thousands of clones, around nine tenths of which are singletons, and about 12% rests with the top ten. The data stem from a study of Ad26.COV2.S vaccination and SARS-CoV-2 variants. The CDR3 contains 16 residues. The ends were cut back, 4 bases at V and 0 bases at J, with 14 bases in the middle. CDR1 is SGDLS and CDR2 is YYNGEE in the germline V gene. Treatment specified: some 20 received Ad26.COV2.S at low or high dose, single or two shots; a few received placebo; per-sample allocation not given. Samples analyzed were those drawn on day 63 after the first vaccine or placebo injection. General study results and limits: Vaccinees and placebo recipients showed similar non-spike TCR breadth. Substantial response breadth was reportedly seen for spike-specific CD8+ and CD4+ T cells after vaccination.

This TCR derives from a person between 18 and 65 years old who received the Ad26.COV2.S COVID-19 vaccine or a placebo. The sample was peripheral blood, taken in a trial of Ad26.COV2.S vaccine versus placebo. The V gene is TRBV9, the J gene TRBJ2-1, with D uncertain. Written as DNA, the CDR3 is TGTGCCAGCAGCCCAGAGGCGTCGAGCTCCTACAATGAGCAGTTCTTC. It yields the protein CASSPEASSSYNEQFF.